A single sample is the source of the 15 T cell receptor beta chains below, sequenced in a study of blood T cell repertoires in COVID-19. TCRdb's copy holds only in-frame clones and misses some; the assay was immunoSEQ multiplex PCR. The sample has around 140,000 clones, roughly 89% seen once; the top ten hold about 4.1%. The specimen was PBMCs or T cells enriched from blood (not recorded which). These receptors were obtained from a man in his fifties who had recovered from COVID-19.

The CDR3 protein is CASRDTLATEAFF. The CDR3 DNA follows: TGTGCCAGCAGGGACACCCTGGCCACTGAAGCTTTCTTT. The V and J genes are TRBV6-5 and TRBJ1-1; perhaps TRBD1 as D (5 bases). Germline CDR1 reads MNHEY; CDR2 reads SVGAGI. CDR3 length: 13 residues. Trimming left V 6 bases short and J 4 bases short, with 12 bases between.

This chain uses TRBV9 with TRBJ2-1, with 8 bases fitting TRBD1. The CDR3 is 15 amino acids. V shed 1 base, J shed 6 bases, and the junction held 6 bases outside the gene matches. Germline V gives CDR1 SGDLS, CDR2 YYNGEE. Here the CDR3 DNA reads TGTGCCAGCAGCGTACCGGGACAGGCCCGCAATGAGCAGTTCTTC. Translating it yields CASSVPGQARNEQFF.

This sequence joins TRBV19 and TRBJ2-1; TRBD2 matches at 7 bases. Germline CDR1 and CDR2: LNHDA and SQIVND (reference sequence). The trim removed 7 bases at V and 5 bases at J, leaving 8 bases unmatched. The CDR3 length is 14 residues. CDR3 coding DNA: TGTGCCAGTACCCCGGCGGGACTACACAATGAGCAGTTCTTC. It is translated as CASTPAGLHNEQFF.

The V gene is TRBV4-3, the J gene TRBJ1-5; 8 bases map to TRBD1. V shed 0 bases and J 6 bases; nucleotides not matched to a gene: 7. Germline assignment: CDR1 LGHNA and CDR2 YSLEER. This CDR3 contains 16 residues. CDR3 protein: CASSQDLRTGFQPQHF. The CDR3 nucleotides read TGCGCCAGCAGCCAAGATCTCAGGACAGGGTTTCAGCCCCAGCATTTT.

This rearrangement joins TRBV7-3 to TRBJ1-1; a possible D gene is TRBD1 (6 bases). Trimming pared 2 bases from V and 4 bases from J, leaving 14 bases between. The germline CDR1 and CDR2 sequences are SGHTA and FQGTGA. The CDR3 totals 15 residues. Here the CDR3 reads CASSLGPGAGTEAFF. The CDR3 nucleotides are TGTGCCAGCAGCTTAGGACCAGGGGCGGGCACTGAAGCTTTCTTT. Together with reference TRBV7-3 and TRBJ1-1, the CDR3 gives the full variable domain: GAGVSQTPSNKVTEKGKYVELRCDPISGHTALYWYRQSLGQGPEFLIYFQGTGAADDSGLPNDRFFAVRPEGSVSTLKIQRTERGDSAVYLCASSLGPGAGTEAFFGQGTRLTVV.

V usage is TRBV5-8 and J usage is TRBJ2-7, with D possibly being TRBD1 (5 bases). Trimming removed 9 bases from V and 6 bases from J, with 19 bases in between. CDR3 size: 13 residues. CDR1 and CDR2 from the germline V gene are SGHTS and YDEGEE. CDR3 nucleotide sequence: TGTGCCACCAGGGCAGGGTGGTTGGGCGAGCAGTACTTC. Its protein product is CATRAGWLGEQYF. The whole variable domain, remainder taken from reference TRBV5-8 and TRBJ2-7, is EAGVTQSPTHLIKTRGQQATLRCSPISGHTSVYWYQQALGLGLQFLLWYDEGEERNRGNFPPRFSGRQFPNYSSELNVNALELEDSALYLCATRAGWLGEQYFGPGTRLTVT.

In its sample, this clone was seen a few times. This chain joins TRBV3-1 (or the pseudogene TRBV3-2) and TRBJ1-2; 9 bases align to TRBD1. Germline lookup yields CDR1 LGHDT and CDR2 YNNKEL (reference sequence). This CDR3 comprises 13 residues. The V and J ends lost 3 bases and 8 bases, in that order; junction bases with no gene match: 4. CDR3 loop: CASSHGTGLGYTF. CDR3 bases: TGTGCCAGCAGCCACGGGACAGGGCTCGGCTACACCTTC.

This clone was seen once. This sequence joins TRBV21-1 and TRBJ2-1; the DNA was not compared with TRBD2, the D call given in the table. TRBV21-1 is reported as a pseudogene. This CDR3 is built from 16 residues. The CDR3 spells CASSVCSGGPYNEQFF. In DNA form, the CDR3 reads TGTGCCAGCAGCGTTTGTAGCGGGGGGCCCTACAATGAGCAGTTCTTC.

The rearrangement links TRBV28 to TRBJ2-1, with a tentative D call TRBD2 (6 bases). The germline CDR1 and CDR2 sequences are MDHEN and SYDVKM. V was clipped by 5 bases and J by 8 bases, with 25 bases between them. This CDR3 is built from 17 residues. CDR3 sequence: CASSAPGLRYGGDEQFF. As DNA, the CDR3 is TGTGCCAGCAGTGCACCGGGACTCAGGTACGGTGGGGATGAGCAGTTCTTC.

The chain joins TRBV25-1 to TRBJ1-2; tentatively, D is TRBD1 (6 bases). In germline, CDR1 is MGHDK, CDR2 SYGVNS. This CDR3 is 11 amino acids long. The ends were cut back, 7 bases at V and 6 bases at J, with 9 bases in the middle. This chain's CDR3 is CASKWGHGYTF. CDR3 nucleotide sequence: TGTGCCAGCAAGTGGGGGCATGGCTACACCTTC.

This clone was seen a handful of times. The chain combines TRBV7-3 with TRBJ1-3; a possible D gene is TRBD1 (6 bases). The CDR3 runs to 16 residues. Germline CDR1 is SGHTA and CDR2 is FQGTGA. Trimming took 5 bases from V and 0 from J, leaving 14 bases between them. The CDR3 loop is CASSTYRAGSGNTIYF. The CDR3 DNA reads TGTGCCAGCAGCACCTACAGGGCTGGCTCTGGAAACACCATATATTTT.

CDR3 in amino acids: CASSPGLSTDTQYF. CDR3 in DNA: TGTGCCAGCAGCCCCGGACTATCCACAGATACGCAGTATTTT. V usage is TRBV5-8 and J usage is TRBJ2-3; possible D gene TRBD2, 6 bases. V was clipped by 4 bases and J by 2 bases, with 11 bases between them. Looked up from germline, CDR1 is SGHTS and CDR2 is YDEGEE. This CDR3 has 14 amino acids.

The chain recombines TRBV11-2 with TRBJ2-3; tentative D call: TRBD1 (6 bases). This CDR3 has 15 amino acids. The germline V gene has CDR1 SGHAT and CDR2 FQNNGV. Trimming removed 2 bases at V and 0 bases at J, with 9 bases between. The CDR3 DNA is TGTGCCAGCAGCTTAAGGGGGATTAGCACAGATACGCAGTATTTT. This encodes CASSLRGISTDTQYF.

The chain employs TRBV5-5 and TRBJ2-1; maybe TRBD2 (5 bases). Trimming cost V 6 bases and J 4 bases, with 11 bases left between them. Germline CDR1 and CDR2: SGHKS and YYEKEE (reference sequence). There are 13 residues in the CDR3. The DNA for the CDR3 is TGTGCCAGCAACTCACTAGGGTACAATGAGCAGTTCTTC. This gives the protein CASNSLGYNEQFF.

This chain uses TRBV18 with TRBJ2-3, with a possible D match to TRBD2 (6 bases). Deletions cut 0 bases from V and 4 bases from J, with 11 bases between. There are 15 residues in the CDR3. Germline V gives CDR1 KGHSH, CDR2 LQKENI. The CDR3 region is CASSPPSGRADTQYF. CDR3 nucleotides: TGTGCCAGCTCACCACCGAGCGGGCGGGCAGATACGCAGTATTTT.